This T cell receptor (beta chain) was sequenced for a study of cytomegalovirus exposure and HLA in healthy donors. Study results and limitations: With DRB1 most and HLA-C fewest, TCR association rates differed between HLA loci in a later analysis. A later analysis linked a missense variant in DCLRE1C to the trimming of TCR beta V and J genes.

Details on this clone: The target antigen is unknown.

Trimming took 2 bases from V and 6 from J; bases not matched to a gene: 6. The length of the CDR3 is 14 residues. Looked up from germline, CDR1 is SGHTA and CDR2 is FQGNSA. 13 Jbeta primers and 60 Vbeta primers were used for the PCR. Profiling relied on immunoSEQ multiplex PCR, and the TCRdb table lists in-frame clones only, not all of them. The sample yields 120,000 or so clones, about 80% seen once. The receptor was isolated from a man in his thirties or forties in good health and CMV-seronegative. The sample taken for sequencing was PBMCs. The V call is TRBV7-2, the J call TRBJ2-7, with 8 bases aligning to TRBD2. CDR3 DNA: TGTGCCAGCAGCTTACAGCGGGGGATGGGCGAGCAGTACTTC. It specifies CASSLQRGMGEQYF.